The entry below describes one T cell receptor beta chain. This receptor's antigen is unknown. No much larger clonotype is one base removed from it; base qualities were not supplied. The germline V gene (reference sequence) supplies CDR1 SGHNT and CDR2 YYREEE. Taken from cysteine to phenylalanine, the CDR3 has 13 residues. The retained sequence is limited to the CDR3, 39 bases, with the frame set at the first base. V was cut back by 4 bases and J by 6 bases, leaving a gap of 13 bases between them. Donors were healthy HIV-negative adults with no recently reported acute infections or vaccinations. Every donor was a Caucasian adult residing in Nashville, Tennessee, USA. Magnetic negative selection was used to enrich CD4+ T cells, after which naive cells were positively selected on CD45RA and the negative fraction became the memory subset. Blood was collected by leukapheresis, and PBMCs were isolated by Ficoll-Histopaque density gradient centrifugation and then cryopreserved in liquid nitrogen vapor phase. Analytical flow cytometry was used to check the purity and quantity of each magnetically sorted T cell population. From each sorted fraction, genomic DNA was isolated and quantified by UV absorbance on a Nanodrop 2000c.

Using the deep immunoSEQ assay, multiplex PCR amplified TCR CDR3 regions from genomic DNA. Extracted genomic DNA from each cell subset was distributed evenly across all wells of several immunoSEQ 96-well plates, and each plate was treated as a replicate. Each replicate PCR for sorted subsets received 200 ng genomic DNA, equal to tens of thousands of T cell genomes. Purified libraries were measured with a Qubit 3.0 fluorometer, size-checked on a Bioanalyzer 2100, and measured again with the KAPA Library Quantification kit. Each immunoSEQ 96-well plate was sequenced on its own single-read 150-cycle Illumina NextSeq 550 flow cell. Turning to the authors' computational methods: Because the immunoSEQ output held only junctional sequences and lacked quality scores, the filtering could not match the filtering applied to full-length reads. To assign V/J genes and CDR3, sequences were annotated against IMGT germline references using PyIR, a Python wrapper for IgBLAST v1.9. Reads were removed for weak V/J assignments (E-value above 1e-6), missing CDR3, stop codons, out-of-frame junctions, or ambiguous translated residues. V3J clonotypes were defined by identical inferred V gene, J gene, and CDR3 amino acid sequence. To compute the percentage overlap between repertoires, the number of shared unique clonotypes was divided by the size of the smaller repertoire. Richness of each repertoire was evaluated using RTK rarefaction, the Chao1 estimator, and Recon v2.1 estimates of unobserved clonotypes. Generation probabilities were computed with OLGA for all TCRbeta clonotypes obtained by the gDNA method from a few donors. Drawn from immuneACCESS, this table holds only the in-frame rearrangements with V and J called that TCRdb kept. Clones are partly lost; checked studies trace under half to an unresolved V gene and leave the rest unexplained. Clone size and the V and J calls come from that table; the DNA yielded D and trimming. Counted in this sample were about 2.4 million clones; approximately 93% of them appeared once. The leading ten clones occupy about 0.38% of the sample.

This sample stems from a study of shared clonotypes between healthy human individuals (dated by TCRdb to 2020 to 2021). Context from the whole study: The cohort comprised a couple of women and a few men aged 18 to 49 years. For each donor, CD4 naive and CD4 memory were each given three plates, CD8 naive was given two plates, and CD8 memory was given one plate. The study deeply sequenced blood TCR repertoires of roughly five healthy adults to estimate repertoire size and the extent of clonotype sharing between individuals. To increase sequencing depth and limit assay-specific biases, TCR repertoire library preparation and sequencing were carried out by different laboratories using diverse techniques. Each donor's leukapheresis produced roughly between roughly 0.85 and 10 billion PBMCs. Broad study findings and their caveats: When a few donors were compared, the shared fraction of clonotypes was about 5% for naive CD4, 3.5% to 4% for naive CD8, 2.3% for memory CD4, and less than 0.45% for memory CD8. Naive subsets generally had larger estimated clonotype richness than memory subsets did. The small number of donors limited the genetic and exposure-history diversity represented. Incomplete sequencing was indicated by rarefaction of sorted-subset datasets, despite the large sequencing depth. Compared with non-shared clonotypes, clonotypes shared by all four sorted-subset donors had higher generation probabilities. Only blood was sampled, and tissue TCR repertoires likely differ from those in blood. Pairwise subsampling led to the expectation that sequencing depth would affect the degree of clonotype sharing among donors.

The material sequenced was naive CD4+ T cells from PBMCs. The sample's cell subset or site label is to be understood as: CD45RA+ positively selected. This TCR was recovered from a man younger than 35 in good health. Some clones in this sample may be carry-over from other donors' samples. The sequence links TRBV5-4 to TRBJ1-2; the D gene identity is not certain. The CDR3 amino acid sequence is: CASSLMGGHGYTF. The nucleotides are TGTGCCAGCAGCCTGATGGGAGGACATGGCTACACCTTC.